The present TCR beta chain was sequenced within a study of blood T cell repertoires in COVID-19. Study-level background: Researchers got acute and convalescent COVID-19 samples from the United States, Italy and Spain.

Clones were sequenced by immunoSEQ multiplex PCR, and TCRdb holds only the in-frame ones, with some missing. Of over 150,000 clones in the sample, roughly 84% were seen once. The sequence derives from a man between 18 and 35 years old with active or convalescent COVID-19. The sequencing sample was made of peripheral blood.

The CDR3 sequence is CASSLNNRGLNGYTF. CDR3 in DNA: TGTGCCAGCAGCTTGAATAACAGGGGGTTGAATGGCTACACCTTC. The chain combines TRBV5-4 with TRBJ1-2; 8 nucleotides match TRBD1. This CDR3 comprises 15 residues. CDR1 is SGHNT and CDR2 is YYREEE in the germline V gene (reference sequence). The junction had 8 bases not matched to a gene; V was cut back by 1 base and J by 6 bases.